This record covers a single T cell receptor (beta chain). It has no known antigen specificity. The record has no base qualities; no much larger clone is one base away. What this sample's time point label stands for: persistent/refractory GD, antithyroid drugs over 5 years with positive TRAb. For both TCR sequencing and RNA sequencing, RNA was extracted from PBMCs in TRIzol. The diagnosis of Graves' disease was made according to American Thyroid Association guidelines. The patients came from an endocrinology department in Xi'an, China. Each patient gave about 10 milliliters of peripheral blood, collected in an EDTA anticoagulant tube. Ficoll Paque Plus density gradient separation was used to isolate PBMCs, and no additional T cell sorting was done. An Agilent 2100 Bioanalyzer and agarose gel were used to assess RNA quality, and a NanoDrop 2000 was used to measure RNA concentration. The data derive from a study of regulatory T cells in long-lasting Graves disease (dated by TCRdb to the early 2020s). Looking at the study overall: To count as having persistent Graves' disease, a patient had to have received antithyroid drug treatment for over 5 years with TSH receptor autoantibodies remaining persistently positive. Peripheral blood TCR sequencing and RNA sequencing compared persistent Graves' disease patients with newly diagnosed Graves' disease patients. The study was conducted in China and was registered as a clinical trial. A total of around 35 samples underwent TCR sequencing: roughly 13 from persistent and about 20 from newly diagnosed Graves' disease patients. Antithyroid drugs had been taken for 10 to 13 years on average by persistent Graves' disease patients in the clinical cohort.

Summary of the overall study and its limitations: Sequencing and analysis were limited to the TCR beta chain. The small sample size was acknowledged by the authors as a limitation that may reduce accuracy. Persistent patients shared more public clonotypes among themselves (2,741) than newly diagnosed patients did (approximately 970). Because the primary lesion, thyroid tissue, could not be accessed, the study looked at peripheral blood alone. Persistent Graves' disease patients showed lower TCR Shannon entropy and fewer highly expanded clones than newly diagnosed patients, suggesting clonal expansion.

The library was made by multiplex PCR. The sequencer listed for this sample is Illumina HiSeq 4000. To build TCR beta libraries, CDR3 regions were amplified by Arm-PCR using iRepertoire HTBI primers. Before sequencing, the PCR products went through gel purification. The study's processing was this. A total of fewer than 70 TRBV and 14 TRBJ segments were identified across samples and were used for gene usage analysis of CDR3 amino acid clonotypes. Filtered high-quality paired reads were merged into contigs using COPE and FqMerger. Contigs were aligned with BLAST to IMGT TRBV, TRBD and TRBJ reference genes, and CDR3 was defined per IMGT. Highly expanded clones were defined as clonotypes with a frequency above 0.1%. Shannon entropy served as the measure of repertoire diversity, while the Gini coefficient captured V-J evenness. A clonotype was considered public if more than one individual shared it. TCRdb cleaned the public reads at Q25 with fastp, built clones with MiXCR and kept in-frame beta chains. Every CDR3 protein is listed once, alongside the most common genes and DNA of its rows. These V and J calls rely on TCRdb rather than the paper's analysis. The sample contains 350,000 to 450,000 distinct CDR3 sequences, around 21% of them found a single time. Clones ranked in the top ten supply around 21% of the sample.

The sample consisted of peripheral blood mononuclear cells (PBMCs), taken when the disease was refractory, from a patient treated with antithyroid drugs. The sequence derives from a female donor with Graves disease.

DNA sequence: TGTGCCAGCAGAAAAAGGGACAGCATGAACACTGAAGCTTTCTTT. The encoded protein is CASRKRDSMNTEAFF. The V gene is TRBV12-3 or TRBV12-4 and the J gene is TRBJ1-1, and TRBD1 aligns with 7 junction nucleotides. The CDR3 runs 15 residues from the cysteine to the phenylalanine. CDR3 DNA is the only sequence kept; it has 45 bases, read in frame from the first base. Unmatched junction bases come to 7, with V trimmed by 6 bases and J by 0 bases.